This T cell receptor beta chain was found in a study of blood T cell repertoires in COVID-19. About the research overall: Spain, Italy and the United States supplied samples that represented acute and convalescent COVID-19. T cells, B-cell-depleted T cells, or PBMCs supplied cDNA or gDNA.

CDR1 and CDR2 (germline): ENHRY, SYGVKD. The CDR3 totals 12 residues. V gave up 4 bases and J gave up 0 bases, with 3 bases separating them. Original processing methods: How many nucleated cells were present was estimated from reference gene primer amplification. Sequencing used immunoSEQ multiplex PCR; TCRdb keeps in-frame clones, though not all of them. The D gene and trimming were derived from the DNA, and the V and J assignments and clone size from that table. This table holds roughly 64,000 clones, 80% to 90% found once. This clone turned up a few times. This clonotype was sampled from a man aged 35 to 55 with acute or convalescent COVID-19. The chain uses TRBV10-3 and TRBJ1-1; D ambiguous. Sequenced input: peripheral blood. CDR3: CAISGVNTEAFF. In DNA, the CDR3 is TGTGCCATCAGTGGCGTGAACACTGAAGCTTTCTTT.